A single sample is the source of the 10 T cell receptor beta chains below, sequenced in a study of cytomegalovirus exposure and HLA in healthy donors. The PCR had 60 Vbeta and 13 Jbeta primers. TCRdb keeps only in-frame clones here, not all; method: immunoSEQ multiplex PCR. This table has about 170,000 clones, approximately 72% appearing once. Sequenced sample: PBMCs. Every receptor here comes from a human donor in good health.

This chain links TRBV7-9 with TRBJ1-2; tentative D call: TRBD1 (6 bases). Trimming pared 2 bases from V and 4 bases from J, leaving 14 bases between. CDR3 size: 15 residues. Germline V gives CDR1 SEHNR, CDR2 FQNEAQ (reference sequence). In nucleotides, the CDR3 is TGTGCCAGCAGCTTACCAGCGGGACACAGCTATGGCTACACCTTC. This encodes CASSLPAGHSYGYTF.

This clone was counted only a few times. The chain uses TRBV10-3 and TRBJ1-5; D gene uncertain. This CDR3 spans 13 amino acids. Trimming shortened V by 7 bases and J by 4 bases, and 11 bases separated the two germline ends. CDR1 ENHRY and CDR2 SYGVKD come from the germline V gene. DNA of the CDR3: TGTGCCATCATGCGGGGAGAGAATCAGCCCCAGCATTTT. Encoded protein: CAIMRGENQPQHF.

This clone showed up just once. The chain uses TRBV7-2 and TRBJ2-7; tentative D call: TRBD2 (6 bases). Germline V gives CDR1 SGHTA, CDR2 FQGNSA. With 5 bases removed from V and 6 bases from J, the gap between germline ends came to 14 bases. CDR3 length equals 13 residues. CDR3 in DNA: TGTGCCAGCAGCCGGGACTTCTCCGGCGAGCAGTACTTC. Amino acid sequence: CASSRDFSGEQYF.

The rearrangement joins TRBV21-1 to TRBJ2-7; the table gives TRBD1 as D, unverified against the DNA. TRBV21-1 is recorded as a pseudogene. CDR3 length: 16 amino acids. The CDR3 region has the DNA TGTGCCAGCAGCACCTATCGGACAGCAGAGTCCTACGAGCAGTACTTC. This translates into CASSTYRTAESYEQYF.

V gene TRBV5-4 combines with J gene TRBJ1-4; TRBD1 aligns across 8 bases. Per germline, CDR1 SGHNT and CDR2 YYREEE (reference sequence). There are 16 residues in the CDR3. With V trimmed by 3 bases and J by 9 bases, 13 bases remained unmatched. The CDR3: CASSSGTGLGSQKLFF. CDR3 nucleotides: TGTGCCAGCAGCTCCGGGACAGGTTTGGGGTCACAAAAACTGTTTTTT.

The CDR3 sequence is CASSLDRGQGLYEQFF. DNA for the CDR3: TGTGCCAGCAGCTTAGATCGAGGACAGGGGTTGTATGAGCAGTTCTTC. The chain has TRBV11-2 and TRBJ2-1, with 9 bases fitting TRBD1. Germline trimming cut 0 bases from V and 8 bases from J; bases unmatched to any gene: 8. The CDR3 runs 16 residues. Per germline, CDR1 SGHAT and CDR2 FQNNGV.

CDR3 in amino acids: CASSRYRNTEAFF. The CDR3 DNA reads TGTGCCAGCAGTCGATACAGGAACACTGAAGCTTTCTTT. This chain links TRBV27 with TRBJ1-1, with D unclear. V gave up 5 bases and J gave up 1 base, with 8 bases separating them. This CDR3 has 13 amino acids. Germline lookup yields CDR1 MNHEY and CDR2 SMNVEV (reference sequence).

J is TRBJ2-5 and V is TRBV15; TRBD1 matches at 11 bases. The CDR3 loop spans 15 amino acids. Germline CDR1 is LNHNV and CDR2 is YYDKDF (reference sequence). After removal of 0 bases from V and 4 bases from J, the junction contained 1 base not matched to a gene. The CDR3 loop is CATSREGQGGETQYF. The CDR3 DNA reads TGTGCCACCAGCAGAGAGGGACAGGGGGGAGAGACCCAGTACTTC.

This clone has more than one count but fewer than ten. The rearrangement links TRBV27 to TRBJ2-1, with a tentative D call TRBD2 (6 bases). The CDR3 sequence is 13 residues long. The V end was cut by 3 bases, the J end by 6 bases, with 9 bases between. The germline V gene has CDR1 MNHEY and CDR2 SMNVEV (reference sequence). The CDR3 loop is CASSFGGGNEQFF. CDR3 nucleotides: TGTGCCAGCAGTTTCGGGGGTGGCAATGAGCAGTTCTTC.

The chain joins TRBV18 to TRBJ1-2, with 8 nucleotides matching TRBD1. This CDR3 region has 13 residues. The ends lost 4 bases at V and 3 bases at J; junction bases unmatched: 1. Germline CDR1 reads KGHSH; CDR2 reads LQKENI. The CDR3 spells CASSRDRYYGYTF. CDR3 in DNA: TGTGCCAGCTCACGGGACAGGTACTATGGCTACACCTTC.